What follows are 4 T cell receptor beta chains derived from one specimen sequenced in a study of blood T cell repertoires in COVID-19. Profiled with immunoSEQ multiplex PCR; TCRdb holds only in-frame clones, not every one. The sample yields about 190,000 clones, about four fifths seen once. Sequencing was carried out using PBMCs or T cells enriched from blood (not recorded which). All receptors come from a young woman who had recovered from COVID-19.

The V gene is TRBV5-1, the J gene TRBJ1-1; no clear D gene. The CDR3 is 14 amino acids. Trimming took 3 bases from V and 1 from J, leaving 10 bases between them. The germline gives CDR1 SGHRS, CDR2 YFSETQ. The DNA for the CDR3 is TGCGCCAGCAGCTACGGAGGTGGGAACACTGAAGCTTTCTTT. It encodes CASSYGGGNTEAFF.

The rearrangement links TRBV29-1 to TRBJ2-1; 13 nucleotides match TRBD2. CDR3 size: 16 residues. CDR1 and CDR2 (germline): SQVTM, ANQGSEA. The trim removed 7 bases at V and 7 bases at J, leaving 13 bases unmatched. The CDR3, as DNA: TGCAGCGCTTGCCCCTTACTAGCGGGAGGGCTAAATGAGCAGTTCTTC. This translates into CSACPLLAGGLNEQFF.

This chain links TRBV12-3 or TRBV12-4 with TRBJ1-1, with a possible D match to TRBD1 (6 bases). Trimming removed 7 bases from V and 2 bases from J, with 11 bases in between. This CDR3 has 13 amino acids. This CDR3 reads CASILQGNTEAFF. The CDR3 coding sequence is TGTGCCAGCATCTTACAGGGTAACACTGAAGCTTTCTTT.

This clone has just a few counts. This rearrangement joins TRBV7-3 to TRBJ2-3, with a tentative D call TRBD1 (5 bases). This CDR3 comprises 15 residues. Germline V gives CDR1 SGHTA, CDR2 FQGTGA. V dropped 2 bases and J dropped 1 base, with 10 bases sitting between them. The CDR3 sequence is CASSLQGQGTDTQYF. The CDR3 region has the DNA TGTGCCAGCAGCTTACAGGGCCAGGGCACAGATACGCAGTATTTT.